This T cell receptor (beta chain) was retrieved from a study of long-term antiretroviral therapy in people with HIV. Findings and caveats of the study: Following ART, diversity rose but still fell short of transplant donor controls. ART adherence was not documented, and neither viral resistance nor therapy changes had any data.

Of note for this clone: Its antigen remains unidentified.

Trimming at V came to 6 bases and at J to 2 bases, leaving 3 bases not matched to a gene. This CDR3 has 13 residues. Germline-derived CDR1 and CDR2 are ENHRY and SYGVKD. Every participant gave one or more pre-ART and two or more post-ART PBMC samples. Every specimen held between roughly 0.95-10 million cryopreserved PBMC. These were thawed and washed before DNA extraction. At survey level, the immunoSEQ assay was run in its v3.0 version. Profiling relied on immunoSEQ multiplex PCR, and the TCRdb table lists in-frame clones only, not all of them. The profile shows some 18,000 clones, approximately 79% of them singletons.

This receptor was obtained from a young man with HIV. Material: unsorted PBMCs, obtained at the start of antiretroviral therapy, before treatment. The chain uses TRBV10-3 and TRBJ1-1; 7 bases are shared with TRBD1. CDR3 residues: CAIRGQENTEAFF. In nucleotides, the CDR3 is TGTGCCATCAGAGGACAGGAAAACACTGAAGCTTTCTTT.